Below, one T cell receptor beta chain is given with its context. The antigen it recognizes is unknown. Per-base qualities were not stored, and no clone one base away is much larger. The library was generated by the immunoSEQ multiplex PCR assay. As for how the authors treated the data: To diagnose cytomegalovirus status from the catalog of TCR beta chain sequences, a statistical classification framework was built. Held by TCRdb, this immuneACCESS table contains in-frame sequences only and omits some clones. Under half of the omission traces to an unresolved V gene where checked; the cause of the rest is unknown. The DNA gave D and trimming, while V, J and clone size come from that table. The sample has about 150,000 clones on record, 86% of them singletons. The top ten constitute 20% to 25% of the sample. The CDR3 numbers 16 residues from cysteine through phenylalanine. Just the 48-base CDR3 DNA is kept, in frame starting at base 1. For this chain, trimming is 6 bases at the V end and 2 bases at the J end, and the number of junction bases without a gene match is 9. CDR1 and CDR2, looked up from the germline V gene (reference sequence), are LNHDA and SQIVND.

The sample originates from a study of cytomegalovirus exposure and HLA in healthy donors (dated by TCRdb to between 2016 and 2019). For context, the study as a whole: A later analysis indicated that the 130 or so validation repertoires were generated on the platform also employed for the 670 or so repertoires of the first cohort. High-throughput TCR immunosequencing, statistical association of individual TCRs with disease status, and machine learning were combined to predict cytomegalovirus infection status. The study aimed to test whether cataloging public T cell receptors could reveal signatures of past pathogen exposure. Along with the approximately 650-subject first cohort, a separate validation cohort of over 90 different subjects was used.

Donors formed part of the validation cohort, which comprised 120 subjects and was distinct from the first cohort of some 700 subjects. What the study reported, not specific to this receptor: Cytomegalovirus status was reported to be diagnosed by the classifier with high specificity and sensitivity in both the original and validation cohorts. In vitro tests confirmed that three of the cytomegalovirus-associated TCR beta chains recognize cytomegalovirus antigens. The study listed 150 to 200 TCR beta chains as associated with cytomegalovirus. All 130 or so repertoires were used to score co-occurrence in the validation cohort in a later analysis, because that analysis had no HLA typing for the cohort. Of the cluster scores, 85% to 95% were above 0 in a later analysis, which found that TCRs clustered in the first cohort also tended to co-occur in the 95 to 150 validation repertoires. It was suggested by the authors that the approach could potentially be generalized to other disease states and immunological phenotypes. While some public TCRs were present in many individuals, most TCR sequences turned up only very rarely across donors.

This receptor chain uses TRBV19 and TRBJ2-7; 11 bases in between match TRBD2. The TCR originated in a man aged 18 to 30 in good health and CMV-seropositive. Sequenced material: PBMCs. The sequenced DNA is TGTGCCAGTAGCCCTACAACTAGCGGGGGAACCTACGAGCAGTACTTC. Its coded protein is CASSPTTSGGTYEQYF.